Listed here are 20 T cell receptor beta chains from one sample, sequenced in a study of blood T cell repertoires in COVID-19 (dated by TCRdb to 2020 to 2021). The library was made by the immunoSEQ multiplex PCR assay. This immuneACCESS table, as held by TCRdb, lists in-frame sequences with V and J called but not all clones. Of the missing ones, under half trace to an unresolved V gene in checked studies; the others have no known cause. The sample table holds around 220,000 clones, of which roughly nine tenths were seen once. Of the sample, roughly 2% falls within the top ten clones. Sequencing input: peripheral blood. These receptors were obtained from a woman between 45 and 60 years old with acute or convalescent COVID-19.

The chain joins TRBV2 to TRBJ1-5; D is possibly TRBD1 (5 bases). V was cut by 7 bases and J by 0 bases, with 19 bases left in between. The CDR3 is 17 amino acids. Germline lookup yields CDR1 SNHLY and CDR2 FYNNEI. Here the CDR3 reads CASTSLSPGNSNQPQHF. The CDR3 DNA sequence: TGTGCCAGCACGAGCTTATCTCCAGGGAATAGCAATCAGCCCCAGCATTTT.

In DNA, the CDR3 is TGTGCCAGCAGCCTCACCAGGGGGCTGGGTGCCGGGGAGCTGTTTTTT. As protein: CASSLTRGLGAGELFF. This chain joins TRBV7-8 and TRBJ2-2, with 8 nucleotides matching TRBD1. The CDR3 has 16 amino acids. Trimming removed 5 bases from V and 6 bases from J; junction bases left unmatched: 11. The germline V gene encodes CDR1 SGHVS and CDR2 FQNEAQ. The complete variable domain, with remaining parts taken from reference TRBV7-8 and TRBJ2-2, reads GAGVSQSPRYKVAKRGQDVALRCDPISGHVSLFWYQQALGQGPEFLTYFQNEAQLDKSGLPSDRFFAERPEGSVSTLKIQRTQQEDSAVYLCASSLTRGLGAGELFFGEGSRLTVL.

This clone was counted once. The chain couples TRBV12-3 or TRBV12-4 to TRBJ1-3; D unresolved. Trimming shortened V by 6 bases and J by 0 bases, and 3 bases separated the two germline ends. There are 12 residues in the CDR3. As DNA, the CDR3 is TGTGCCAGCAGGGCCTCTGGAAACACCATATATTTT. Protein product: CASRASGNTIYF.

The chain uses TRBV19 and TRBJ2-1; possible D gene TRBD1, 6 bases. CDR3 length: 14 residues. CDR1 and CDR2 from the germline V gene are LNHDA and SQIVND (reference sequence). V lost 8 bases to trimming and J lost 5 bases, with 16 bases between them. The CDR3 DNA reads TGTGCCAGTGGCCTGGGGACACGAAACAATGAGCAGTTCTTC. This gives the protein CASGLGTRNNEQFF.

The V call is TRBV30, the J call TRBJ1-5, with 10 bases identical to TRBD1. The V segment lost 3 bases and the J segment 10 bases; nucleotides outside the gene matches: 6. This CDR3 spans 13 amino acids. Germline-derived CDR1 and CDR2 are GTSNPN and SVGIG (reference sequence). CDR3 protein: CAWSPTGGQPQHF. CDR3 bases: TGTGCCTGGAGCCCGACAGGGGGCCAACCCCAGCATTTT.

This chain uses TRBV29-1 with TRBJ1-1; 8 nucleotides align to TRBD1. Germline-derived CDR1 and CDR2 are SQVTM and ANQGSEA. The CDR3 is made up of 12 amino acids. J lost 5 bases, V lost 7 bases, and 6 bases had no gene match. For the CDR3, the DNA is TGCAGCGGTAGACAGGGGATAACTGAAGCTTTCTTT. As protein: CSGRQGITEAFF.

Written as DNA, the CDR3 is TGTGCCAGCAGCCCCAACACAGGGTTAAACACTGAAGCTTTCTTT. It yields the protein CASSPNTGLNTEAFF. V and J are TRBV7-3 and TRBJ1-1; the D gene is possibly TRBD1 (6 bases). This CDR3 is built from 15 residues. Germline CDR1 SGHTA, CDR2 FQGTGA. Trimming took off 5 bases at V and 2 bases at J, with 15 bases between the two ends. Looking up the rest from reference TRBV7-3 and TRBJ1-1 gives the full variable domain: GAGVSQTPSNKVTEKGKYVELRCDPISGHTALYWYRQSLGQGPEFLIYFQGTGAADDSGLPNDRFFAVRPEGSVSTLKIQRTERGDSAVYLCASSPNTGLNTEAFFGQGTRLTVV.

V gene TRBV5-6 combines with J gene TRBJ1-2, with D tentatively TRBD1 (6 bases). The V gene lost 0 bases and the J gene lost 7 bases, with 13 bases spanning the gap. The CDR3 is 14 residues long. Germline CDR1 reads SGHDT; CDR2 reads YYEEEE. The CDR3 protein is CASSLVVRGVGYTF. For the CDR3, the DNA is TGTGCCAGCAGCTTGGTGGTCAGGGGAGTTGGCTACACCTTC. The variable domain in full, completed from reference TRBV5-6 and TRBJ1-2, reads DAGVTQSPTHLIKTRGQQVTLRCSPKSGHDTVSWYQQALGQGPQFIFQYYEEEERQRGNFPDRFSGHQFPNYSSELNVNALLLGDSALYLCASSLVVRGVGYTFGSGTRLTVV.

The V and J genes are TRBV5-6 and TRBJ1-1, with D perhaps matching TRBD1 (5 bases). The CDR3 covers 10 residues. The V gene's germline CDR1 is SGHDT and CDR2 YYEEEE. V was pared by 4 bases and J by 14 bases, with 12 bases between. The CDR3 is CASSDGRGFF. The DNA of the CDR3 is TGTGCCAGCAGCGATGGACGGGGGTTCTTT.

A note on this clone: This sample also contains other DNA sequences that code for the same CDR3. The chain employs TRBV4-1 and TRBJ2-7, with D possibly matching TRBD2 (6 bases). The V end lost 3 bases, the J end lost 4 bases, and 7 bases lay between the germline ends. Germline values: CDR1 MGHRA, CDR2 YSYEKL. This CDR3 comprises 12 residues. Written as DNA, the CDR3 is TGCGCCAGCAGCCAGGGGGGTTACGAGCAGTACTTC. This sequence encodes CASSQGGYEQYF.

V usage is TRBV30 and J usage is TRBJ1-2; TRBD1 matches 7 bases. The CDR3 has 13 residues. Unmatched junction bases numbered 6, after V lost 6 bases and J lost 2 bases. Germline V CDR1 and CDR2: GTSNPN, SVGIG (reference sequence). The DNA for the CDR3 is TGTGCCTGCCCGGGGGACAGAAACTATGGCTACACCTTC. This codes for CACPGDRNYGYTF. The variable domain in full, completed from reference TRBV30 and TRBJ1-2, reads SQTIHQWPATLVQPVGSPLSLECTVEGTSNPNLYWYRQAAGRGLQLLFYSVGIGQISSEVPQNLSASRPQDRQFILSSKKLLLSDSGFYLCACPGDRNYGYTFGSGTRLTVV.

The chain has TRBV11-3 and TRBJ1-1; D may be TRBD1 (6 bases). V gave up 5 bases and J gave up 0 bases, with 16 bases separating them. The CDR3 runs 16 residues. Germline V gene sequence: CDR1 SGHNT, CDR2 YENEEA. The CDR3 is CASSPRTGTMNTEAFF. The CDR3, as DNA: TGTGCCAGCAGCCCTCGCACAGGGACCATGAACACTGAAGCTTTCTTT. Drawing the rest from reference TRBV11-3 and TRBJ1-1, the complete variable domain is EAGVVQSPRYKIIEKKQPVAFWCNPISGHNTLYWYLQNLGQGPELLIRYENEEAVDDSQLPKDRFSAERLKGVDSTLKIQPAELGDSAVYLCASSPRTGTMNTEAFFGQGTRLTVV.

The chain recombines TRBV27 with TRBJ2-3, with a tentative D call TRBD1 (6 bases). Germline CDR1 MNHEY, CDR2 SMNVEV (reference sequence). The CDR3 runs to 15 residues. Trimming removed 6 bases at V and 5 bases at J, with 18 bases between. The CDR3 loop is CASRPWTVSQDTQYF. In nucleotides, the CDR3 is TGTGCCAGCAGGCCCTGGACAGTATCCCAAGATACGCAGTATTTT.

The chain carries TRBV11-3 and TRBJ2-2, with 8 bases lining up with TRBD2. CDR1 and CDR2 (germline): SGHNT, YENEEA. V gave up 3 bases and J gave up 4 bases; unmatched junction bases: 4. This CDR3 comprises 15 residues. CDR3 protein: CASSFDGRATGELFF. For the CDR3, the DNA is TGTGCCAGCAGCTTCGACGGGAGGGCCACCGGGGAGCTGTTTTTT. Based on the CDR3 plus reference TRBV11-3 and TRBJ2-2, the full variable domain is EAGVVQSPRYKIIEKKQPVAFWCNPISGHNTLYWYLQNLGQGPELLIRYENEEAVDDSQLPKDRFSAERLKGVDSTLKIQPAELGDSAVYLCASSFDGRATGELFFGEGSRLTVL.

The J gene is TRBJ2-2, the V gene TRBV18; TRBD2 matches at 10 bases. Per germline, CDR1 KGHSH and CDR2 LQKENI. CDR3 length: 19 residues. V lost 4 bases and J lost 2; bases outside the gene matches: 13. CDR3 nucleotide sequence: TGTGCCAGCTCACAGCCGCTTGTTAGCGGGGGGACCAACACCGGGGAGCTGTTTTTT. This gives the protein CASSQPLVSGGTNTGELFF.

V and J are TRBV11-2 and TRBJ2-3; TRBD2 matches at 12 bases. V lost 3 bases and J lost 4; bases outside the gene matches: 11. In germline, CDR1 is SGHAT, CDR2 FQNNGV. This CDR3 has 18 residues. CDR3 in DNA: TGTGCCAGCAGCTTCGGACTAGCGGGACATTCCCCCCCAGATACGCAGTATTTT. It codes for CASSFGLAGHSPPDTQYF.

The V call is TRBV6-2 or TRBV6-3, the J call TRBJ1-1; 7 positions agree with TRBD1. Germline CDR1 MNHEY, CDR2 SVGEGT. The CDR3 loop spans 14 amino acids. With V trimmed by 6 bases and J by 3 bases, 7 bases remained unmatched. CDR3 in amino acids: CASSLTGQDTEAFF. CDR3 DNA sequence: TGTGCCAGCAGCCTGACAGGGCAGGACACTGAAGCTTTCTTT.

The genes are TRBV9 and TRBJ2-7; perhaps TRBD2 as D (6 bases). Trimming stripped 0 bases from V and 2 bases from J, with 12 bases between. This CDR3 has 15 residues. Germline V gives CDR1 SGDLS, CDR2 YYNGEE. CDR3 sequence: CASSVDPSETYEQYF. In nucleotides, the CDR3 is TGTGCCAGCAGCGTAGACCCTAGCGAAACCTACGAGCAGTACTTC.

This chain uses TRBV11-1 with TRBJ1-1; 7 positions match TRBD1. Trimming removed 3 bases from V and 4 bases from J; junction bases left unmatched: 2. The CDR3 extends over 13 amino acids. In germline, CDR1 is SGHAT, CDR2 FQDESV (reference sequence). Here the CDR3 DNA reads TGTGCCAGCAGCTTCCAGGGGGGCACTGAAGCTTTCTTT. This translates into CASSFQGGTEAFF.

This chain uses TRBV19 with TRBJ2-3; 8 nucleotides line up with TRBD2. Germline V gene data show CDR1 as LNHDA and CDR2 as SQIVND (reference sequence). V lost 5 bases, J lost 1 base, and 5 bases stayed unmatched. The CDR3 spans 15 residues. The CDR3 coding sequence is TGTGCCAGTAGTTCGGGGACTAGAGGCACAGATACGCAGTATTTT. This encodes CASSSGTRGTDTQYF. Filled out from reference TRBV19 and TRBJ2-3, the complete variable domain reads DGGITQSPKYLFRKEGQNVTLSCEQNLNHDAMYWYRQDPGQGLRLIYYSQIVNDFQKGDIAEGYSVSREKKESFPLTVTSAQKNPTAFYLCASSSGTRGTDTQYFGPGTRLTVL.